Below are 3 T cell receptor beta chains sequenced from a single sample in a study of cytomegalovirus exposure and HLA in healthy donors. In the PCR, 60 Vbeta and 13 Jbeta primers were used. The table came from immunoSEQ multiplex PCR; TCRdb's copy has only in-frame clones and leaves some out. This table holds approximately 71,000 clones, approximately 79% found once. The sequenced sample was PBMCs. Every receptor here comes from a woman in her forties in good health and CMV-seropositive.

The CDR3 sequence is CASSHALKRGVLTTSGELFF. DNA for the CDR3: TGTGCCAGCAGCCACGCTCTCAAGCGGGGGGTCCTTACGACGTCCGGGGAGCTGTTTTTT. The chain is built from TRBV27 and TRBJ2-2; 9 nucleotides line up with TRBD2. The germline V gene has CDR1 MNHEY and CDR2 SMNVEV (reference sequence). V shed 6 bases and J 6 bases; nucleotides not matched to a gene: 23. The CDR3 has 20 amino acids.

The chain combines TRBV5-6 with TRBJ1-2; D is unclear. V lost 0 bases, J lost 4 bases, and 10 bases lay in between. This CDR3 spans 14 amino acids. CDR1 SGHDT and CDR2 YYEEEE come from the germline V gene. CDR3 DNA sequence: TGTGCCAGCAGCTTGGGAGCAGGAACCTATGGCTACACCTTC. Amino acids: CASSLGAGTYGYTF.

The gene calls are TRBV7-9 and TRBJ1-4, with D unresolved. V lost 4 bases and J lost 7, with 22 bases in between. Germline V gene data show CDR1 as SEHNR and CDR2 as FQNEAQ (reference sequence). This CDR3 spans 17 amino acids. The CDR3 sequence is CASSYRVGHLLSEKLFF. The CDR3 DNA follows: TGTGCCAGCAGCTATCGGGTAGGCCACCTGCTTAGTGAAAAACTGTTTTTT.